These T cell receptor beta chains were read from a single sample in a study of T-cell memory formation after mild COVID-19. TCRdb independently ran MiXCR on the 5' RACE reads; one entry per CDR3 protein. This table holds roughly 450,000 distinct CDR3 sequences, 15% to 20% found once. The sequenced material came from PBMCs or a T cell subset sorted from them (not recorded which). Receptor source: an adult woman who had mild COVID-19 (a few samples of this study predate the infection). Cell type and time point are not known. The CDR3 runs from the conserved cysteine through the conserved F or W. Clone size appears in some rows only: once, few, many, or a class for an expanded clone.

j_call v_call clone_size cdr3_length cdr3_aa
TRBJ2-3 TRBV24-1 few 14 CAISTGWSTDTQYF
TRBJ2-2 TRBV5-1 many 14 CASKAGRTTGELFF
TRBJ2-5 TRBV18 many 13 CASSRDRSETQYF
TRBJ2-3 TRBV7-9 few 16 CASSFMSAVATDTQYF
TRBJ2-4 TRBV29-1 few 15 CSVQLAGLAKNIQYF
TRBJ2-5 TRBV5-1 . 14 CASSFGQSQETQYF
TRBJ1-1 TRBV7-8 many 15 CASSLAETGRTEAFF
TRBJ2-7 TRBV20-1 few 14 CSARDRAGPGEQNF
TRBJ2-2 TRBV6-5 . 15 CASSYSSGFGGELFF
TRBJ2-3 TRBV7-3 many 15 CASSLMGQGTDTQYF
TRBJ2-1 TRBV24-1 . 14 CATRGGSGAPQQFF
TRBJ2-1 TRBV7-2 . 16 CASSRSGTSDDNEQFF
TRBJ2-6 TRBV7-9 . 15 CASSFGFSGANVLTF
TRBJ1-6 TRBV7-9 . 16 CASSSNRGSGSSPLHF
TRBJ2-1 TRBV20-1 . 10 CSALNNEQFF
TRBJ2-7 TRBV20-1 . 15 CSARGTSGTTYEQYF
TRBJ2-7 TRBV6-2/TRBV6-3 . 13 CASKLSGGYEQYF
TRBJ2-2 TRBV7-9 few 14 CASSLAGATGELFF
TRBJ1-2 TRBV25-1 few 12 CASSGQTYGYTF
TRBJ2-1 TRBV12-3/TRBV12-4 few 17 CASSLATSGRAYNEQFF
TRBJ2-1 TRBV7-2 . 15 CASSDYLGGYNEQFF
TRBJ2-5 TRBV7-2 . 14 CASSFNPGRETQYF
TRBJ2-3 TRBV12-3/TRBV12-4 . 16 CASDLAGPPSTDTQYF
TRBJ2-5 TRBV7-2 . 18 CASSDWTSGGIFQETQYF
TRBJ1-1 TRBV5-5 few 13 CASSFAVNTEAFF
TRBJ2-4 TRBV7-6 few 14 CASSLRLGSNIQYF
TRBJ2-3 TRBV27 few 16 CASSRGGLPITDTQYF
TRBJ2-1 TRBV12-3/TRBV12-4 few 12 CASSLGGRAGFF
TRBJ2-2 TRBV4-3 . 14 CASSQGSAPGELFF
TRBJ2-1 TRBV4-3 . 18 CASSQDVGRSISYNEQFF
TRBJ1-6 TRBV12-3/TRBV12-4 few 15 CASRPNRGTNSPLHF
TRBJ2-7 TRBV6-2/TRBV6-3 . 13 CASRGGGFDEQYF
TRBJ2-5 TRBV10-3 . 15 CAISEEGQGQETQYF
TRBJ2-1 TRBV12-3/TRBV12-4 . 19 CASSFIGGAAGRSYNEQFF
TRBJ2-7 TRBV9 . 13 CASSVGASYEQYF
TRBJ1-1 TRBV7-9 few 13 CASSLVPDAEAFF
TRBJ2-1 TRBV11-2 . 14 CASSPRVGPNEQFF
TRBJ2-1 TRBV29-1 . 16 CSVERGNRVGGNEQFF
TRBJ2-7 TRBV12-3/TRBV12-4 many 14 CASSYRDRSYEQYF
TRBJ2-5 TRBV6-2/TRBV6-3 . 15 CASSSLWTSGETQYF
TRBJ2-4 TRBV5-1 many 12 CASSLERNIQYF
TRBJ2-7 TRBV12-3/TRBV12-4 . 15 CASRLRTEQRDEQYF
TRBJ2-7 TRBV7-6 . 18 CASSLLVRDSGRFFEQYF
TRBJ2-5 TRBV6-2/TRBV6-3 . 21 CASSYPGTSGSSSLLRETQYF
TRBJ2-7 TRBV7-2 many 13 CASSAGLAGGPSF
TRBJ1-3 TRBV7-6 . 15 CASSFGAPSGNTIYF
TRBJ2-1 TRBV7-2 few 17 CASSLGPLAGGQNEQFF
TRBJ2-7 TRBV15 . 16 CATSRDPPGVVSEQYF
TRBJ2-3 TRBV24-1 . 14 CATSEAGRTDTQYF
TRBJ2-7 TRBV7-9 . 15 CASSPQRGSVYEQYF
TRBJ1-2 TRBV6-5 many 15 CASSLYTGTPNGYTF
TRBJ1-5 TRBV6-1 . 13 CASSDRTSQPQHF